The 29 T cell receptor beta chains below all came from one sample that was sequenced in a study of response to subunit inactivated influenza vaccine. A single record per CDR3 protein comes from TCRdb applying MiXCR to the RT-PCR reads. The sample has around 750,000 distinct CDR3 sequences, 21% seen once. Sample: PBMCs from blood, taken 5 days after vaccination. The receptors shown here come from a man aged 50 or older who received an inactivated influenza vaccine.

This chain joins TRBV4-2 and TRBJ1-1; D might be TRBD1 (6 bases). Germline-derived CDR1 and CDR2 are LGHNA and YNFKEQ. The CDR3 totals 14 residues. The V gene lost 4 bases and the J gene lost 5 bases, with 14 bases spanning the gap. CDR3 sequence reads: CASSPALQGTEAFF. DNA of the CDR3: TGTGCCAGCAGCCCGGCACTACAGGGTACTGAAGCTTTCTTT.

The chain is built from TRBV7-9 and TRBJ2-2; TRBD1 matches 8 bases. This CDR3 is 15 amino acids long. Per germline, CDR1 SEHNR and CDR2 FQNEAQ (reference sequence). After removal of 5 bases from V and 5 bases from J, the junction contained 7 bases not matched to a gene. For the CDR3, the DNA is TGTGCCAGCAGCAAAGACAGGGGAGGTACCGGGGAGCTGTTTTTT. Its protein product is CASSKDRGGTGELFF.

The rearrangement joins TRBV28 to TRBJ2-1, with D tentatively TRBD1 or TRBD2 (5 bases each). The V and J ends lost 5 bases and 0 bases respectively, with 14 bases between them. Germline CDR1 and CDR2: MDHEN and SYDVKM. CDR3 length equals 16 residues. The CDR3 bases are TGTGCCAGCAGTCGATGGGACGCTAGCTCCTACAATGAGCAGTTCTTC. Its translation is CASSRWDASSYNEQFF. Variable domain in full (rest from reference TRBV28 and TRBJ2-1): DVKVTQSSRYLVKRTGEKVFLECVQDMDHENMFWYRQDPGLGLRLIYFSYDVKMKEKGDIPEGYSVSREKKERFSLILESASTNQTSMYLCASSRWDASSYNEQFFGPGTRLTVL.

There are a few counts of this clonotype. The chain has TRBV3-1 and TRBJ2-5; D may correspond to TRBD1 or TRBD2 (5 bases each). Germline V gene data show CDR1 as LGHDT and CDR2 as YNNKEL (reference sequence). CDR3 length: 18 amino acids. Trimming left V 0 bases short and J 1 base short, with 18 bases between. The CDR3 nucleotides are TGTGCCAGCAGCCAAGAGGTCGGGGCTTCGTCAACCCAAGAGACCCAGTACTTC. Protein: CASSQEVGASSTQETQYF.

The sample holds a few counts of this clonotype. The rearrangement links TRBV7-2 to TRBJ2-5, with TRBD2 matching 7 bases. There are 13 residues in the CDR3. Trimming at V came to 5 bases and at J to 9 bases, leaving 9 bases not matched to a gene. In germline, CDR1 is SGHTA, CDR2 FQGNSA. Written as DNA, the CDR3 is TGTGCCAGCAGCCGTAGCGGGCGGGCGGCCCAGTACTTC. Encoded protein: CASSRSGRAAQYF.

This clonotype appeared a few times. V and J are TRBV5-1 and TRBJ2-1; D may be TRBD1 (5 bases). Per the germline V gene, CDR1 is SGHRS and CDR2 is YFSETQ. V shed 4 bases and J shed 0 bases, with 20 bases lying between them. This CDR3 is built from 18 residues. The CDR3 loop is CASSGKTDRFSSYNEQFF. The DNA for the CDR3 is TGCGCCAGCAGCGGCAAGACAGACAGATTCAGCTCCTACAATGAGCAGTTCTTC.

In its sample, this clonotype was seen a few times. The V and J genes are TRBV20-1 and TRBJ2-1, with D possibly matching TRBD2 (6 bases). Looked up from germline, CDR1 is DFQATT and CDR2 is SNEGSKA (reference sequence). V shed 5 bases and J shed 10 bases, with 21 bases lying between them. This CDR3 has 14 amino acids. The CDR3 here is CSAVLGTRSGEQFF. CDR3 coding DNA: TGCAGTGCTGTGCTCGGGACTCGGAGCGGGGAGCAGTTCTTC.

The chain couples TRBV9 to TRBJ2-7, with TRBD1 identical over 8 bases. The ends lost 4 bases at V and 1 base at J; junction bases unmatched: 7. Germline V lookup: CDR1 SGDLS, CDR2 YYNGEE. The CDR3 is 15 residues long. The CDR3 spells CASSPGQGGSYEQYF. CDR3 DNA sequence: TGTGCCAGCAGCCCCGGACAGGGTGGATCCTACGAGCAGTACTTC.

The table lists this clonotype with a few counts. V usage is TRBV12-3 or TRBV12-4 and J usage is TRBJ2-1, with D possibly matching TRBD1 (5 bases). The V gene lost 2 bases and the J gene lost 7 bases, with 15 bases spanning the gap. The CDR3 runs 15 residues. CDR3 amino acids: CASSLNGPGLNEQFF. The CDR3 region has the DNA TGTGCCAGCAGTTTAAATGGGCCAGGGTTAAATGAGCAGTTCTTC.

In this sample, this clonotype turned up a few times. V and J are TRBV6-2 or TRBV6-3 and TRBJ1-1, with 7 positions matching TRBD1. Germline V gives CDR1 MNHEY, CDR2 SVGEGT. This CDR3 is 12 amino acids long. V was clipped by 7 bases and J by 7 bases; unmatched bases: 6. CDR3 nucleotides: TGTGCCAGCACAAGGGGGCAGAGTGAAGCTTTCTTT. This encodes CASTRGQSEAFF.

This clonotype was recorded a few times. The chain is built from TRBV7-2 and TRBJ2-7; 8 bases line up with TRBD1. This CDR3 has 15 amino acids. Losses at the gene ends were 4 bases for V and 4 bases for J; bases not matched to a gene: 9. Germline CDR1 and CDR2: SGHTA and FQGNSA. CDR3 sequence reads: CASSSYRGKSYEQYF. The CDR3, as DNA: TGTGCCAGCAGCTCCTACAGGGGGAAGTCTTACGAGCAGTACTTC.

The CDR3 DNA sequence: TGCGCCAGCAGCCAAGCGGGGGCAGATACGCAGTATTTT. Its translation is CASSQAGADTQYF. The chain links TRBV4-1 to TRBJ2-3; possibly TRBD2 for D (6 bases). Germline loops: CDR1 MGHRA, CDR2 YSYEKL. V was shortened by 1 base and J by 4 bases, with 6 bases between the two germline ends. This CDR3 is 13 amino acids long.

The V and J genes are TRBV7-2 and TRBJ1-6, with D possibly matching TRBD1 (5 bases). The CDR3 runs 15 residues. Germline CDR1 is SGHTA and CDR2 is FQGNSA. Trimming cost V 2 bases and J 7 bases, with 12 bases left between them. The CDR3 DNA reads TGTGCCAGCAGCTTAACAGGCCGGGGGAATTCACCCCTCCACTTT. The encoded protein is CASSLTGRGNSPLHF. Using reference TRBV7-2 and TRBJ1-6 for the parts outside the CDR3, the full variable domain is GAGVSQSPSNKVTEKGKDVELRCDPISGHTALYWYRQSLGQGLEFLIYFQGNSAPDKSGLPSDRFSAERTGGSVSTLTIQRTQQEDSAVYLCASSLTGRGNSPLHFGNGTRLTVT.

The rearrangement joins TRBV4-2 to TRBJ2-1; tentatively, D is TRBD1 (6 bases). The CDR3 runs 14 residues. Germline CDR1 is LGHNA and CDR2 is YNFKEQ. V gave up 0 bases and J gave up 9 bases, with 12 bases separating them. The CDR3 sequence is CASSQEAGVGEQFF. The CDR3 DNA follows: TGTGCCAGCAGCCAAGAAGCAGGGGTCGGTGAGCAGTTCTTC.

The chain links TRBV3-1 to TRBJ2-7, with 11 bases fitting TRBD2. In germline, CDR1 is LGHDT, CDR2 YNNKEL (reference sequence). The CDR3 has 16 residues. V lost 3 bases and J lost 3; bases outside the gene matches: 7. As DNA, the CDR3 is TGTGCCAGCAGCCAGATCCGACTAGCGGGGCACTACGAGCAGTACTTC. This translates into CASSQIRLAGHYEQYF.

The genes are TRBV6-2 or TRBV6-3 and TRBJ1-5; 11 positions agree with TRBD1. The CDR3 consists of 17 residues. V was clipped by 6 bases and J by 7 bases; unmatched bases: 14. Germline V gene data show CDR1 as MNHEY and CDR2 as SVGEGT. The CDR3 reads CASSARTGGAGGQPQHF. CDR3 bases: TGTGCCAGCAGCGCCCGGACAGGGGGCGCTGGGGGCCAGCCCCAGCATTTT.

The chain joins TRBV12-3 or TRBV12-4 to TRBJ2-1; TRBD2 aligns across 14 bases. Unmatched junction bases numbered 4, after V lost 7 bases and J lost 2 bases. The CDR3 runs 16 residues. In DNA form, the CDR3 reads TGTGCCAGCACCCGACTAGCGGGAGGGACCTACAATGAGCAGTTCTTC. Encoded protein: CASTRLAGGTYNEQFF.

Written as DNA, the CDR3 is TGTGCCAGCAGCTTAAGGACAGGGCCCCTCTACGAGCAGTACTTC. This sequence encodes CASSLRTGPLYEQYF. The gene calls are TRBV7-8 and TRBJ2-7; 8 bases are a match to TRBD1. The CDR3 contains 15 residues. Germline V gives CDR1 SGHVS, CDR2 FQNEAQ. Unmatched junction bases numbered 6, after V lost 2 bases and J lost 3 bases. Supplemented by reference TRBV7-8 and TRBJ2-7, the full variable domain reads GAGVSQSPRYKVAKRGQDVALRCDPISGHVSLFWYQQALGQGPEFLTYFQNEAQLDKSGLPSDRFFAERPEGSVSTLKIQRTQQEDSAVYLCASSLRTGPLYEQYFGPGTRLTVT.

CDR3 amino acids: CASSLGEHTDTQYF. The CDR3 DNA reads TGCGCCAGCAGCTTGGGCGAGCACACAGATACGCAGTATTTT. The chain links TRBV5-1 to TRBJ2-3; D gene unclear. Germline V gene sequence: CDR1 SGHRS, CDR2 YFSETQ. Trimming removed 0 bases at V and 2 bases at J, with 7 bases between. The CDR3 covers 14 residues.

This sequence joins TRBV3-1 and TRBJ1-2; D perhaps matches TRBD1 (5 bases). Germline-derived CDR1 and CDR2 are LGHDT and YNNKEL (reference sequence). Between the trimmed V and J ends, which lost 1 base and 3 bases, there was a span of 9 bases. The CDR3 totals 14 residues. DNA of the CDR3: TGTGCCAGCAGCCAAGCAGGGCAGGACTATGGCTACACCTTC. Protein sequence: CASSQAGQDYGYTF.

CDR3 sequence: CASSLASTRNQPQHF. The CDR3 DNA follows: TGTGCCAGCAGCTTAGCCTCGACCCGAAATCAGCCCCAGCATTTT. The V and J genes are TRBV7-2 and TRBJ1-5; D is uncertain. CDR1 and CDR2 (germline): SGHTA, FQGNSA. The V end was cut by 0 bases, the J end by 4 bases, with 10 bases between. This CDR3 spans 15 amino acids.

The V call is TRBV4-2, the J call TRBJ2-5; 9 bases match TRBD1. J was trimmed by 5 bases and V by 0 bases; bases with no gene match: 10. Germline CDR1 is LGHNA and CDR2 is YNFKEQ. This CDR3 has 17 amino acids. In DNA form, the CDR3 reads TGTGCCAGCAGCCAAGATAACGTTAGGACAGGGGTGGAGACCCAGTACTTC. Translated: CASSQDNVRTGVETQYF.

The chain joins TRBV6-2 or TRBV6-3 to TRBJ2-5; TRBD2 might be the D (6 bases). CDR3 length: 13 amino acids. Trimming left V 10 bases short and J 2 bases short, with 14 bases between. CDR1 is MNHEY and CDR2 is SVGEGT in the germline V gene. The CDR3 loop reads CAIGGPGQETQYF. CDR3 coding DNA: TGTGCCATCGGAGGGCCGGGGCAAGAGACCCAGTACTTC.

This clonotype was found once. V usage is TRBV5-5 and J usage is TRBJ2-7; 8 bases are shared with TRBD1. This CDR3 comprises 16 residues. The germline CDR1 and CDR2 sequences are SGHKS and YYEKEE (reference sequence). Trimming at V came to 2 bases and at J to 1 base, leaving 8 bases not matched to a gene. The CDR3 loop is CASSLPRRTGSYEQYF. For the CDR3, the DNA is TGTGCCAGCAGCTTACCCCGTAGGACAGGGTCCTACGAGCAGTACTTC.

This clonotype has only a few counts. In nucleotides, the CDR3 is TGTGCCAGCAGTTTAGTAACTAGCGGGGGGTACAATGAGCAGTTCTTC. Translated: CASSLVTSGGYNEQFF. The chain carries TRBV12-3 or TRBV12-4 and TRBJ2-1, with 12 positions matching TRBD2. V lost 1 base, J lost 4 bases, and 2 bases stayed unmatched. This CDR3 spans 16 amino acids.

This clonotype was detected a few times. V and J are TRBV7-2 and TRBJ2-1, with D hard to call. V was clipped by 1 base and J by 4 bases, with 8 bases between them. Germline assignment: CDR1 SGHTA and CDR2 FQGNSA. The CDR3 spans 14 residues. This CDR3 is CASSLVTHYNEQFF. The CDR3, as DNA: TGTGCCAGCAGCTTAGTCACACATTACAATGAGCAGTTCTTC.

This clonotype is medium-sized within its sample. J is TRBJ1-1 and V is TRBV12-3 or TRBV12-4, with 9 bases that match TRBD1. The CDR3 extends over 13 amino acids. V dropped 6 bases and J dropped 11; count of bases not matched to a gene: 10. The CDR3 here is CASSSLGQGKAFF. The CDR3 region has the DNA TGTGCCAGCAGCTCCTTAGGACAGGGGAAGGCTTTCTTT.

This clonotype turned up a few times. The CDR3 DNA sequence: TGTGCCAGCAGCCAAGAGCGGCACGGGTTAGATAATTCACCCCTCCACTTT. Its translation is CASSQERHGLDNSPLHF. This rearrangement joins TRBV4-2 to TRBJ1-6; D remains unclear. V was clipped by 0 bases and J by 5 bases, with 14 bases between them. This CDR3 has 17 residues. Germline CDR1 reads LGHNA; CDR2 reads YNFKEQ.

As concerns this clonotype: A much bigger clone sits one base away, suggesting this may be a read error. CDR3: CASSLHANTGELFF. CDR3 coding DNA: TGCGCCAGCAGCTTGCACGCAAACACCGGGGAGCTGTTTTTT. The chain carries TRBV5-1 and TRBJ2-2; D gene unclear. CDR3 length equals 14 residues. CDR1 SGHRS and CDR2 YFSETQ come from the germline V gene. The V and J ends lost 1 base and 2 bases respectively, with 6 bases between them.